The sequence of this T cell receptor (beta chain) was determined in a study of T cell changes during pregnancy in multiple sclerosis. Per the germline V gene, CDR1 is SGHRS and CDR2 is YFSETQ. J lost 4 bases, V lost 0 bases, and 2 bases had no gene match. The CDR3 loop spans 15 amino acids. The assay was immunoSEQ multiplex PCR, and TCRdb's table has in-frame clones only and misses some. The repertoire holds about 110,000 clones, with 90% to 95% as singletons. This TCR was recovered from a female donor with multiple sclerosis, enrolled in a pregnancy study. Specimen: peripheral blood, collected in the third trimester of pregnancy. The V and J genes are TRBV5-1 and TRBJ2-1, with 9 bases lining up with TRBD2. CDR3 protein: CASSLGLADYNEQFF. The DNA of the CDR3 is TGCGCCAGCAGCTTGGGACTAGCGGATTACAATGAGCAGTTCTTC.